These 32 T cell receptor beta chains came from one sample sequenced in a study of blood T cell repertoires in COVID-19. Produced via immunoSEQ multiplex PCR; TCRdb's table is partial and in-frame only. The sample includes around 500,000 clones, approximately 83% of them seen just once. Specimen: peripheral blood. The receptor source for this set is a human donor in a cohort sampled during active COVID-19.

This clone has more than one count but fewer than ten. DNA of the CDR3: TGCAGTGCTAGACGGACAGCTGAAGCTTTCTTT. It translates to CSARRTAEAFF. The chain uses TRBV20-1 and TRBJ1-1, with D maybe TRBD1 (6 bases). The CDR3 loop spans 11 amino acids. The germline V and J ends were trimmed by 2 bases and 6 bases, with 7 bases remaining between them. Germline V gives CDR1 DFQATT, CDR2 SNEGSKA (reference sequence).

V and J are TRBV25-1 and TRBJ1-1; tentative D call: TRBD1 (5 bases). Germline V CDR1 and CDR2: MGHDK, SYGVNS. The CDR3 runs 14 residues. Trimming pared 1 base from V and 7 bases from J, leaving 13 bases between. For the CDR3, the DNA is TGTGCCAGCAGTGAATGGGGTCGACAGAATGAAGCTTTCTTT. Its protein product is CASSEWGRQNEAFF.

V is TRBV7-6 and J is TRBJ2-1, with 8 bases that match TRBD2. CDR3 length: 15 residues. Trimming removed 1 base from V and 5 bases from J; junction bases left unmatched: 4. CDR1 is SGHVS, CDR2 FNYEAQ, per germline. The CDR3 sequence is CASSLVLREDNEQFF. The CDR3 bases are TGTGCCAGCAGCTTAGTTTTGCGGGAGGACAATGAGCAGTTCTTC.

The V call is TRBV19, the J call TRBJ2-1; 15 bases match TRBD2. The germline V gene has CDR1 LNHDA and CDR2 SQIVND (reference sequence). J gave up 6 bases and V 3 bases, and 0 bases lay outside the gene matches. The CDR3 covers 15 residues. The CDR3 coding sequence is TGTGCCAGTAGTATGGGACTAGCGGGAGGCAATGAGCAGTTCTTC. The encoded protein is CASSMGLAGGNEQFF. Looking up the rest from reference TRBV19 and TRBJ2-1 gives the full variable domain: DGGITQSPKYLFRKEGQNVTLSCEQNLNHDAMYWYRQDPGQGLRLIYYSQIVNDFQKGDIAEGYSVSREKKESFPLTVTSAQKNPTAFYLCASSMGLAGGNEQFFGPGTRLTVL.

This chain uses TRBV19 with TRBJ2-3, with D possibly TRBD2 on 6 matching bases. Trimming took 6 bases from V and 3 from J, leaving 16 bases between them. Per germline, CDR1 LNHDA and CDR2 SQIVND (reference sequence). The CDR3 totals 15 residues. CDR3 residues: CASRISGVGTDTQYF. The CDR3 DNA sequence: TGTGCCAGTAGGATTAGCGGAGTGGGGACAGATACGCAGTATTTT.

The V and J genes are TRBV30 and TRBJ1-2, with D possibly matching TRBD1 (5 bases). The CDR3 extends over 14 amino acids. From germline, CDR1 is GTSNPN and CDR2 SVGIG (reference sequence). V was cut by 2 bases and J by 8 bases, with 18 bases left in between. The CDR3 DNA reads as TGTGCCTGGAGTCCCGCCCCAGACAGACAGGGCTACACCTTC. It is translated as CAWSPAPDRQGYTF. Full variable domain (outside the CDR3, taken from reference TRBV30 and TRBJ1-2): SQTIHQWPATLVQPVGSPLSLECTVEGTSNPNLYWYRQAAGRGLQLLFYSVGIGQISSEVPQNLSASRPQDRQFILSSKKLLLSDSGFYLCAWSPAPDRQGYTFGSGTRLTVV.

The CDR3 DNA reads TGTGCCAGCAGCTTATTGCGGGGTGGCACAGATACGCAGTATTTT. It translates to CASSLLRGGTDTQYF. The chain links TRBV7-2 to TRBJ2-3; D is perhaps TRBD2 (6 bases). Germline V gives CDR1 SGHTA, CDR2 FQGNSA. The CDR3 is 15 residues long. V was shortened by 2 bases and J by 1 base, with 10 bases between the two germline ends.

The chain employs TRBV10-2 and TRBJ2-1; 8 positions agree with TRBD2. From germline, CDR1 is WSHSY and CDR2 SAAADI. This CDR3 spans 17 amino acids. V lost 0 bases, J lost 1 base, and 5 bases stayed unmatched. In nucleotides, the CDR3 is TGCGCCAGCAGTGAGTCATCGGGAGGGCCGTCCTACAATGAGCAGTTCTTC. Protein sequence: CASSESSGGPSYNEQFF.

The chain uses TRBV6-2 or TRBV6-3 and TRBJ2-7; tentatively, D is TRBD2 (6 bases). The CDR3 consists of 15 residues. In germline, CDR1 is MNHEY, CDR2 SVGEGT. Trimming shortened V by 6 bases and J by 0 bases, and 15 bases separated the two germline ends. The DNA of the CDR3 is TGTGCCAGCAGCCGGAGGGTCCCTCCCTCCTACGAGCAGTACTTC. Translation: CASSRRVPPSYEQYF.

The chain couples TRBV19 to TRBJ1-2, with no clear D. The V and J ends lost 5 bases and 1 base respectively, with 17 bases between them. Germline values: CDR1 LNHDA, CDR2 SQIVND (reference sequence). The CDR3 length is 16 residues. The CDR3 here is CASSSRRTLGNYGYTF. The CDR3 bases are TGTGCCAGTAGTTCTCGACGGACTCTGGGTAACTATGGCTACACCTTC.

This sequence joins TRBV27 and TRBJ2-7; D remains ambiguous. This CDR3 is built from 13 residues. V lost 6 bases, J lost 5 bases, and 14 bases lay in between. CDR1 and CDR2 (germline): MNHEY, SMNVEV (reference sequence). CDR3 nucleotides: TGTGCCAGCAGCCTCGGCGGATTAGACGAGCAGTACTTC. It translates to CASSLGGLDEQYF.

This rearrangement joins TRBV7-2 to TRBJ1-5; D gene uncertain. V lost 5 bases and J lost 2, with 10 bases in between. Germline V gives CDR1 SGHTA, CDR2 FQGNSA. The CDR3 totals 14 residues. The CDR3 region has the DNA TGTGCCAGCAGCAAAACCCGAGGCAATCAGCCCCAGCATTTT. It translates to CASSKTRGNQPQHF.

This clone was picked up one time. The CDR3 nucleotides are TGCGCCAGCAGCTTATCAGGGGGAACTGTCTCAAACACCATATATTTT. This codes for CASSLSGGTVSNTIYF. This chain links TRBV5-1 with TRBJ1-3, with TRBD1 matching 7 bases. Germline V gene lookup returns CDR1 SGHRS and CDR2 YFSETQ. This CDR3 contains 16 residues. J lost 6 bases, V lost 2 bases, and 11 bases had no gene match. The full variable domain, in which reference TRBV5-1 and TRBJ1-3 provide the parts outside the CDR3, is KAGVTQTPRYLIKTRGQQVTLSCSPISGHRSVSWYQQTPGQGLQFLFEYFSETQRNKGNFPGRFSGRQFSNSRSEMNVSTLELGDSALYLCASSLSGGTVSNTIYFGEGSWLTVV.

This clone was observed a single time. The genes are TRBV28 and TRBJ2-7, with TRBD1 identical over 8 bases. J was trimmed by 1 base and V by 6 bases; bases with no gene match: 8. The CDR3 is 15 residues long. The germline gives CDR1 MDHEN, CDR2 SYDVKM. The CDR3 DNA is TGTGCCAGCAGCCCTGACAGGGGAAGGTCCTACGAGCAGTACTTC. Protein: CASSPDRGRSYEQYF.

The chain couples TRBV27 to TRBJ1-4; 8 bases match TRBD1. The CDR3 covers 14 residues. Per the germline V gene, CDR1 is MNHEY and CDR2 is SMNVEV (reference sequence). V gave up 6 bases and J gave up 6 bases; unmatched junction bases: 6. CDR3 sequence reads: CASRTGTGYEKLFF. In DNA form, the CDR3 reads TGTGCCAGCAGGACCGGGACAGGTTATGAAAAACTGTTTTTT. The variable domain in full, completed from reference TRBV27 and TRBJ1-4, reads EAQVTQNPRYLITVTGKKLTVTCSQNMNHEYMSWYRQDPGLGLRQIYYSMNVEVTDKGDVPEGYKVSRKEKRNFPLILESPSPNQTSLYFCASRTGTGYEKLFFGSGTQLSVL.

The chain joins TRBV2 to TRBJ1-2; 7 bases align to TRBD1. Germline CDR1 SNHLY, CDR2 FYNNEI. V was clipped by 4 bases and J by 8 bases; unmatched bases: 10. CDR3 size: 14 residues. The CDR3 bases are TGTGCCAGCAGTGGGGGACAGCGAAACCCCGGCTACACCTTC. The encoded protein is CASSGGQRNPGYTF.

This chain uses TRBV7-9 with TRBJ1-4, with D uncertain. The CDR3 has 12 amino acids. Germline-derived CDR1 and CDR2 are SEHNR and FQNEAQ (reference sequence). V was trimmed by 2 bases and J by 5 bases, leaving 3 bases between them. In DNA, the CDR3 is TGTGCCAGCAGCTTACGGAATGAAAAACTGTTTTTT. Translation: CASSLRNEKLFF.

The CDR3 bases are TGTGCCAGCAGTTTATTTTACCGAGGTAGCGGGAGGCGCTCCTACAATGAGCAGTTCTTC. This gives the protein CASSLFYRGSGRRSYNEQFF. This chain uses TRBV27 with TRBJ2-1, with 10 bases identical to TRBD2. The CDR3 covers 20 residues. Germline CDR1 is MNHEY and CDR2 is SMNVEV (reference sequence). J was trimmed by 0 bases and V by 1 base; bases with no gene match: 12.

V gene TRBV19 combines with J gene TRBJ1-5; no clear D gene. CDR1 LNHDA and CDR2 SQIVND come from the germline V gene (reference sequence). V shed 3 bases and J shed 0 bases, with 15 bases lying between them. The CDR3 length is 17 residues. CDR3 sequence: CASSIRSGGYSNQPQHF. The CDR3 region has the DNA TGTGCCAGTAGTATTCGTTCGGGAGGGTATAGCAATCAGCCCCAGCATTTT.

V and J are TRBV5-1 and TRBJ2-3, with 12 bases that match TRBD2. The length of the CDR3 is 18 residues. CDR1 and CDR2 (germline): SGHRS, YFSETQ. V lost 0 bases and J lost 0; bases outside the gene matches: 5. DNA for the CDR3: TGCGCCAGCAGCTTGGGACTAGCGGGAGCCGCTAGCACAGATACGCAGTATTTT. Amino acid sequence: CASSLGLAGAASTDTQYF.

This chain joins TRBV19 and TRBJ2-1, with D unclear. V lost 3 bases to trimming and J lost 3 bases, with 12 bases between them. The CDR3 has 15 amino acids. Looked up from germline, CDR1 is LNHDA and CDR2 is SQIVND (reference sequence). CDR3 nucleotide sequence: TGTGCCAGTAGTATGGGCTCCACTTTCTACAATGAGCAGTTCTTC. It is translated as CASSMGSTFYNEQFF.

V gene TRBV5-6 combines with J gene TRBJ1-2; D is possibly TRBD1 (5 bases). Trimming took 4 bases from V and 5 from J, leaving 12 bases between them. Germline CDR1 is SGHDT and CDR2 is YYEEEE. CDR3 length equals 13 residues. In DNA, the CDR3 is TGTGCCAGCAGCGTCGACCGACAGTATGGCTACACCTTC. Protein sequence: CASSVDRQYGYTF.

The chain employs TRBV5-4 and TRBJ2-3; TRBD1 might be the D (6 bases). The V gene's germline CDR1 is SGHNT and CDR2 YYREEE (reference sequence). Trimming pared 1 base from V and 10 bases from J, leaving 10 bases between. The CDR3 is 12 residues long. CDR3 in amino acids: CASSLNAGAQYF. CDR3 DNA: TGTGCCAGCAGCTTGAACGCAGGGGCGCAGTATTTT.

Note on this clone: Within the sample, other DNA sequences also encode this same CDR3. The chain combines TRBV6-5 with TRBJ1-4; 7 bases agree with TRBD1. Germline lookup yields CDR1 MNHEY and CDR2 SVGAGI. The CDR3 contains 14 residues. Trimming at V came to 2 bases and at J to 8 bases, leaving 5 bases not matched to a gene. The CDR3 bases are TGTGCCAGCAGTTACAGGGGGCAAGGAGAAAAACTGTTTTTT. It encodes CASSYRGQGEKLFF.

V and J are TRBV2 and TRBJ1-3; D remains ambiguous. Germline values: CDR1 SNHLY, CDR2 FYNNEI. The CDR3 is 16 residues long. The germline V and J ends were trimmed by 4 bases and 0 bases, with 13 bases remaining between them. The CDR3 sequence is CASSALSASSGNTIYF. CDR3 bases: TGTGCCAGCAGTGCATTATCAGCGAGCTCTGGAAACACCATATATTTT.

The V and J genes are TRBV5-6 and TRBJ2-3, with 9 bases matching TRBD2. The CDR3 contains 17 residues. CDR1 and CDR2 from the germline V gene are SGHDT and YYEEEE. V shed 2 bases and J 1 base; nucleotides not matched to a gene: 8. The CDR3 reads CASSLGYSGSGTDTQYF. The CDR3 nucleotides read TGTGCCAGCAGCTTAGGCTATAGCGGGAGTGGCACAGATACGCAGTATTTT.

The chain uses TRBV29-1 and TRBJ2-1, with D perhaps TRBD2 (6 bases). V was pared by 1 base and J by 3 bases, with 10 bases between. This CDR3 is 14 amino acids long. Germline-derived CDR1 and CDR2 are SQVTM and ANQGSEA. CDR3: CSVEVGTFYNEQFF. The CDR3 DNA reads as TGCAGCGTTGAAGTAGGGACTTTCTACAATGAGCAGTTCTTC.

The gene calls are TRBV19 and TRBJ2-3; 11 positions match TRBD2. The trim removed 6 bases at V and 6 bases at J, leaving 5 bases unmatched. This CDR3 spans 14 amino acids. The germline gives CDR1 LNHDA, CDR2 SQIVND (reference sequence). The CDR3 reads CASSTSGSGDTQYF. The DNA of the CDR3 is TGTGCCAGTAGCACTAGCGGGAGTGGGGATACGCAGTATTTT.

The chain uses TRBV6-5 and TRBJ2-7; D uncertain. The CDR3 length is 11 residues. Germline values: CDR1 MNHEY, CDR2 SVGAGI. The V and J ends lost 5 bases and 7 bases respectively, with 9 bases between them. CDR3 sequence (DNA): TGTGCCAGCAGTAAATTATCGGAGCAGTACTTC. Translating gives CASSKLSEQYF.

CDR3 DNA: TGTGCCAGCAGCTTCGGACAGGTCTACGAGCAGTACTTC. It is translated as CASSFGQVYEQYF. J is TRBJ2-7 and V is TRBV7-9, with 7 nucleotides matching TRBD1. CDR1 is SEHNR, CDR2 FQNEAQ, per germline (reference sequence). The trim removed 3 bases at V and 3 bases at J, leaving 2 bases unmatched. The CDR3 loop spans 13 amino acids.

The chain links TRBV11-1 to TRBJ1-2; D unresolved. V lost 5 bases and J 4 bases, leaving 14 bases between the germline ends. This CDR3 contains 14 residues. The germline gives CDR1 SGHAT, CDR2 FQDESV (reference sequence). DNA for the CDR3: TGTGCCAGCAGCCCCCCCGGACGGGGCTATGGCTACACCTTC. It translates to CASSPPGRGYGYTF.

The V call is TRBV5-1, the J call TRBJ1-4, with D maybe TRBD1 (5 bases). The V gene's germline CDR1 is SGHRS and CDR2 YFSETQ. This CDR3 spans 14 amino acids. V lost 8 bases to trimming and J lost 3 bases, with 14 bases between them. CDR3 sequence (DNA): TGCGCCAGTTCCGGAGGGGCGCCTAATGAAAAACTGTTTTTT. It codes for CASSGGAPNEKLFF.